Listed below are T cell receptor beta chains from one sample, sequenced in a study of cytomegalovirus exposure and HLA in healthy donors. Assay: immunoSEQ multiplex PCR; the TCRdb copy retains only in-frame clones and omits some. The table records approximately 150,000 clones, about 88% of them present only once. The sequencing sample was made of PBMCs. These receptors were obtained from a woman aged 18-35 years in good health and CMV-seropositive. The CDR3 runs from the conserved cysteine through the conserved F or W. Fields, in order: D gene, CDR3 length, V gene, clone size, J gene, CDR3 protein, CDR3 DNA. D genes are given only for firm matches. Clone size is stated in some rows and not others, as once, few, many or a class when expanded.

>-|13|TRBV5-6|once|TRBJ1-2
CASSLVGEGGYTF
TGTGCCAGCAGCTTGGTTGGGGAGGGCGGCTACACCTTC
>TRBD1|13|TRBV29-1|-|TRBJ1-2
CSVAGQWGNGYTF
TGCAGCGTTGCGGGACAGTGGGGAAATGGCTACACCTTC
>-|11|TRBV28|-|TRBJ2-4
CASLYKNIQYF
TGTGCCAGCCTTTATAAAAACATTCAGTACTTC
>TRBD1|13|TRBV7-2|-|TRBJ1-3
CASSPDRGNTIYF
TGTGCCAGCAGCCCGGACAGGGGAAACACCATATATTTT
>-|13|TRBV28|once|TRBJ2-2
CASSSTNTGELFF
TGTGCCAGCAGTTCAACGAACACCGGGGAGCTGTTTTTT
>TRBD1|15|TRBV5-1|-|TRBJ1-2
CASSLVRQGARGYTF
TGCGCCAGCAGCTTGGTTCGGCAGGGGGCAAGGGGCTACACCTTC
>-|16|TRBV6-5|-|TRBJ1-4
CASSYSVRYRNEKLFF
TGTGCCAGCAGTTACTCGGTTCGGTACCGTAATGAAAAACTGTTTTTT
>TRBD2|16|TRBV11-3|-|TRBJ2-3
CASSPPLSGSGDTQYF
TGTGCCAGCAGCCCACCCCTTAGCGGGAGTGGGGATACGCAGTATTTT
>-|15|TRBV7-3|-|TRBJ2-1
CASSPQGQLYNEQFF
TGTGCCAGCAGCCCACAAGGACAGCTATACAATGAGCAGTTCTTC
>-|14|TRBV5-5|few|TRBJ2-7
CASSLGGLGGEQYF
TGTGCCAGCAGCTTGGGAGGGTTGGGAGGCGAGCAGTACTTC
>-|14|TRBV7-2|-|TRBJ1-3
CASTDSFSGNTIYF
TGTGCCAGCACCGACTCCTTCTCTGGAAACACCATATATTTT
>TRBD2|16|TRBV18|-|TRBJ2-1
CASSPMGLAGAHEQFF
TGTGCCAGCTCACCTATGGGACTAGCGGGAGCTCATGAGCAGTTCTTC
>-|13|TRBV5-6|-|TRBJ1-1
CASSPAGFTEAFF
TGTGCCAGCAGCCCCGCAGGTTTCACTGAAGCTTTCTTT
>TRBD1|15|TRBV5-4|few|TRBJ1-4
CASSINRGLNEKLFF
TGTGCCAGCAGCATCAACAGGGGTCTTAATGAAAAACTGTTTTTT
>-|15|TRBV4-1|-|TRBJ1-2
CASSQGGINPYGYTF
TGCGCCAGCAGCCAGGGGGGTATAAACCCCTATGGCTACACCTTC
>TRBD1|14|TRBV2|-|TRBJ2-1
CASSRDRVRNEQFF
TGTGCCAGCAGTAGGGACAGGGTGAGGAATGAGCAGTTCTTC
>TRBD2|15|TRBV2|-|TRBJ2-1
CASNLGGKPYNEQFF
TGTGCCAGCAACCTCGGGGGGAAACCATACAATGAGCAGTTCTTC
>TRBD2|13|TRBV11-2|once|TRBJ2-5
CASTLSGRETQYF
TGTGCCAGCACCTTAAGCGGGAGGGAGACCCAGTACTTC
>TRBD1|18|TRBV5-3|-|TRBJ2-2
CARSSKVRDRGNTGELFF
TGTGCCAGAAGCTCCAAAGTAAGGGACAGGGGGAACACCGGGGAGCTGTTTTTT
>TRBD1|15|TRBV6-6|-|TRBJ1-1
CASSYSRDRGTEAFF
TGTGCCAGCAGTTATAGCCGGGACAGGGGCACTGAAGCTTTCTTT
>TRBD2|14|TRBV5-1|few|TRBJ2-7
CASSVSGSHLEQYF
TGCGCCAGCAGCGTTAGCGGGAGTCACTTGGAGCAGTACTTC
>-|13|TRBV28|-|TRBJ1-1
CASSTGLNTEAFF
TGTGCCTCGAGTACAGGACTGAACACTGAAGCTTTCTTT
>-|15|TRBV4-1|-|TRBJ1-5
CASSQDGGRNQPQHF
TGCGCCAGCAGCCAAGACGGGGGACGAAATCAGCCCCAGCATTTT
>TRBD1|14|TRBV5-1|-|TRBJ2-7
CASSRDRGAYEQYF
TGCGCCAGCAGTCGGGACAGGGGCGCCTACGAGCAGTACTTC
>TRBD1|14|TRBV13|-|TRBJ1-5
CASSSDRVAQPQHF
TGTGCCAGCAGCTCGGACAGGGTGGCACAGCCCCAGCATTTT
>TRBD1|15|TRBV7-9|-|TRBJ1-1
CASSLGQPQGDGAFF
TGTGCCAGCAGCCTGGGGCAGCCGCAGGGGGATGGGGCTTTCTTT
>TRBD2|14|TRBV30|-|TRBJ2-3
CAWNIAGLTDTQYF
TGTGCCTGGAATATAGCGGGACTCACAGATACGCAGTATTTT
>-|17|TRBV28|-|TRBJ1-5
CASSLLTQGGGNQPQHF
TGTGCCAGCAGTTTATTAACGCAGGGTGGGGGCAATCAGCCCCAGCATTTT
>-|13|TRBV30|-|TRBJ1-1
CAWRFLRNTEAFF
TGTGCCTGGCGGTTTTTGAGGAACACTGAAGCTTTCTTT
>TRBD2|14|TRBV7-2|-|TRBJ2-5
CASSLVRGEETQYF
TGTGCCAGCAGCTTAGTTCGGGGGGAAGAGACCCAGTACTTC
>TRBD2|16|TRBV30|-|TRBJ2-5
CAWSVPTSGDQETQYF
TGTGCCTGGAGTGTACCGACTAGCGGAGACCAAGAGACCCAGTACTTC
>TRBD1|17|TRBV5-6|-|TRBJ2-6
CASSFGDSFSGANVLTF
TGTGCCAGCAGCTTTGGGGACAGCTTCTCTGGGGCCAACGTCCTGACTTTC
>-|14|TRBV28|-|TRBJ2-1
CASIGHSHYNEQFF
TGTGCCAGCATCGGTCATTCTCACTACAATGAGCAGTTCTTC
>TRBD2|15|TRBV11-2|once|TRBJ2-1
CASSLSGTSGNEQFF
TGTGCCAGCAGCTTAAGTGGGACTAGCGGCAATGAGCAGTTCTTC
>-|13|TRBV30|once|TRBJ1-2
CAWSRGAGDGYTF
TGTGCCTGGAGTCGTGGGGCAGGGGATGGCTACACCTTC
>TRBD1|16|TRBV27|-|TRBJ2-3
CASSPRQGAKADTQYF
TGTGCCAGCAGTCCCCGACAGGGGGCTAAGGCAGATACGCAGTATTTT
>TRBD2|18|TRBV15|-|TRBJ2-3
CATSRDYSGRASGDTQYF
TGTGCCACCAGCAGAGATTATAGCGGGAGGGCCTCCGGAGATACGCAGTATTTT
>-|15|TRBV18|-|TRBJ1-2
CASSTGQPLYYGYTF
TGTGCCAGCTCAACCGGACAGCCACTGTACTATGGCTACACCTTC
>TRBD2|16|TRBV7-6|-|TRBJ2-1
CASSWRASSGSNEQFF
TGTGCCAGCAGCTGGAGGGCGTCTAGCGGGTCGAATGAGCAGTTCTTC
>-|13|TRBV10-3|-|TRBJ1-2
CAISEPPVYGYTF
TGTGCCATCAGTGAGCCCCCGGTCTATGGCTACACCTTC
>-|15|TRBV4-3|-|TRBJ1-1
CASSQGFFMNTEAFF
TGCGCCAGCAGCCAAGGTTTCTTTATGAACACTGAAGCTTTCTTT
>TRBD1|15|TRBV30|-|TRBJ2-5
CAWGRDRATQETQYF
TGTGCCTGGGGGAGGGACAGGGCCACACAAGAGACCCAGTACTTC
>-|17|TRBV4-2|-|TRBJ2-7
CASSQVLGGGSSYEQYF
TGTGCCAGCAGCCAAGTTTTAGGCGGCGGCTCCTCCTACGAGCAGTACTTC
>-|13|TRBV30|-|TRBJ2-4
CAWAPGTKNIQYF
TGTGCCTGGGCCCCCGGTACCAAAAACATTCAGTACTTC
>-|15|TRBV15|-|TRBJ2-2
CATRKEQSNTGELFF
TGTGCCACCAGGAAGGAACAGTCGAACACCGGGGAGCTGTTTTTT
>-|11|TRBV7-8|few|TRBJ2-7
CASSSNYEQYF
TGTGCCAGCAGCTCCAACTACGAGCAGTACTTC
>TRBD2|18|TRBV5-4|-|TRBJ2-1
CASSGGLAGVRIYNEQFF
TGTGCCAGCAGCGGGGGACTAGCGGGAGTTCGGATATACAATGAGCAGTTCTTC
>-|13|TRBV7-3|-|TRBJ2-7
CASSLGSLYEQYF
TGTGCCAGCAGCTTAGGTAGCTTGTACGAGCAGTACTTC
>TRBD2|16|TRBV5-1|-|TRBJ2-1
CASSVGGRGTYNEQFF
TGCGCCAGCAGCGTGGGAGGGCGGGGGACTTACAATGAGCAGTTCTTC
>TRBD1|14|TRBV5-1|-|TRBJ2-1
CASSSWTGGNEQFF
TGCGCCAGCAGCTCATGGACAGGGGGCAATGAGCAGTTCTTC
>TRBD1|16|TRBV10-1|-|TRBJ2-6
CASSEGTGSGANVLTF
TGCGCCAGCAGTGAGGGGACAGGCTCTGGGGCCAACGTCCTGACTTTC
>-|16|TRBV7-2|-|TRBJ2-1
CASSLGLAPTYNEQFF
TGTGCCAGCAGCTTAGGGCTAGCCCCCACCTACAATGAGCAGTTCTTC